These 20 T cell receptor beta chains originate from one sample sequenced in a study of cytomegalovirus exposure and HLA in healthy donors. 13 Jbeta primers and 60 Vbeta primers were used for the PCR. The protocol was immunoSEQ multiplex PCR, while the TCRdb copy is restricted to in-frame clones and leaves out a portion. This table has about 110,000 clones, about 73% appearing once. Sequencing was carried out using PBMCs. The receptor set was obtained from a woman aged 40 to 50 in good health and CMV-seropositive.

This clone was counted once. This CDR3 is CASSPRVKGANVLTF. For the CDR3, the DNA is TGTGCCAGCTCACCGCGCGTCAAGGGGGCCAACGTCCTGACTTTC. The chain uses TRBV18 and TRBJ2-6; unclear D gene. Germline CDR1 reads KGHSH; CDR2 reads LQKENI. The CDR3 loop spans 15 amino acids. V dropped 3 bases and J dropped 4 bases, with 10 bases sitting between them. Variable domain in full (rest from reference TRBV18 and TRBJ2-6): NAGVMQNPRHLVRRRGQEARLRCSPMKGHSHVYWYRQLPEEGLKFMVYLQKENIIDESGMPKERFSAEFPKEGPSILRIQQVVRGDSAAYFCASSPRVKGANVLTFGAGSRLTVL.

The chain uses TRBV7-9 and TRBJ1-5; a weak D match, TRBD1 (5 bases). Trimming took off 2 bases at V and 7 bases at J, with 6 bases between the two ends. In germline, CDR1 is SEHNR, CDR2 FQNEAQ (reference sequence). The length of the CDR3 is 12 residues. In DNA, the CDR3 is TGTGCCAGCAGCTTAAGGGGACAGCCCCAGCATTTT. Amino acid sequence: CASSLRGQPQHF.

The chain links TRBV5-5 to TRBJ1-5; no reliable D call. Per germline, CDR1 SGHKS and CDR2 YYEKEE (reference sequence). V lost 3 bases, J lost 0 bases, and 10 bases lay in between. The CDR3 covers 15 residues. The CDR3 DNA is TGTGCCAGCAGCTCGGACTTTTTTAGCAATCAGCCCCAGCATTTT. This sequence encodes CASSSDFFSNQPQHF. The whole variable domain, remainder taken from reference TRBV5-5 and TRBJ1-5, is DAGVTQSPTHLIKTRGQQVTLRCSPISGHKSVSWYQQVLGQGPQFIFQYYEKEERGRGNFPDRFSARQFPNYSSELNVNALLLGDSALYLCASSSDFFSNQPQHFGDGTRLSIL.

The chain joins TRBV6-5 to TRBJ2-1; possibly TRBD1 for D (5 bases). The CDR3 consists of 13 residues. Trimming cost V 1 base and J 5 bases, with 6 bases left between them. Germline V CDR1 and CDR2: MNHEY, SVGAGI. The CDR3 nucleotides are TGTGCCAGCAGTTACTACAGGCACAATGAGCAGTTCTTC. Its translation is CASSYYRHNEQFF.

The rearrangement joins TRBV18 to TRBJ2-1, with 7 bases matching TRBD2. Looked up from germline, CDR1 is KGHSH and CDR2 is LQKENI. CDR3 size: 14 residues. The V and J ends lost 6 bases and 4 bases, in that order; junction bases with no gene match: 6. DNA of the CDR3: TGTGCCAGCTCCTCGGGGGGAATTTACAATGAGCAGTTCTTC. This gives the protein CASSSGGIYNEQFF.

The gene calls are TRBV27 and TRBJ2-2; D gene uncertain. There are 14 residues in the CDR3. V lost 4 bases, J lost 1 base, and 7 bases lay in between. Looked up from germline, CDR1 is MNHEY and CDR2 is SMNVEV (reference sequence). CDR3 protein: CASSYNRNTGELFF. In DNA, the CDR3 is TGTGCCAGCAGTTATAACAGGAACACCGGGGAGCTGTTTTTT.

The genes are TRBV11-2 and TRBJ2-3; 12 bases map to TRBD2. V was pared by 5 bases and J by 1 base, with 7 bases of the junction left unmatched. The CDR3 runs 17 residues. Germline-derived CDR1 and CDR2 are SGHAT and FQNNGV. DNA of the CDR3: TGTGCCAGCAGCGTAACAAGACTAGCGGGGGGCACAGATACGCAGTATTTT. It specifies CASSVTRLAGGTDTQYF.

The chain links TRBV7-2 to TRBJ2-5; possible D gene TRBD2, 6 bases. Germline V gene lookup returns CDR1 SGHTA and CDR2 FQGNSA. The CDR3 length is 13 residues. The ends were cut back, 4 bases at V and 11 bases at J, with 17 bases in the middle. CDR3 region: CASSSDGSGEQYF. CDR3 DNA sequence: TGTGCCAGCAGCTCAGACGGGTCGGGGGAGCAGTACTTC.

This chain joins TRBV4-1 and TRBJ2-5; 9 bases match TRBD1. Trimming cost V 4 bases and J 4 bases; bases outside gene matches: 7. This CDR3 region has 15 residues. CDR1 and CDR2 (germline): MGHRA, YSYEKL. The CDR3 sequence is CASSRGTGRGETQYF. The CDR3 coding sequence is TGCGCCAGCAGCCGAGGGACAGGGCGAGGAGAGACCCAGTACTTC.

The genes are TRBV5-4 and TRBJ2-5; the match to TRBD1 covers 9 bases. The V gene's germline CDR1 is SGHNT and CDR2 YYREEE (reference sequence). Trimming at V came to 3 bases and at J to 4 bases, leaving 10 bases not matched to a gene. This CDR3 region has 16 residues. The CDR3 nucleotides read TGTGCCAGCAGCTCGAAAAAAGGACAGGGGAGAGAGACCCAGTACTTC. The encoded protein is CASSSKKGQGRETQYF.

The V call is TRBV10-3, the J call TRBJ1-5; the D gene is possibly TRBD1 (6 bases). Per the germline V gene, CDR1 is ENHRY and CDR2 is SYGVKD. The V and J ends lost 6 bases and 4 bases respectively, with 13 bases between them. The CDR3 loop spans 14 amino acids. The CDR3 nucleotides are TGTGCCATCAGACCGGACAGCGCAAATCAGCCCCAGCATTTT. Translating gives CAIRPDSANQPQHF.

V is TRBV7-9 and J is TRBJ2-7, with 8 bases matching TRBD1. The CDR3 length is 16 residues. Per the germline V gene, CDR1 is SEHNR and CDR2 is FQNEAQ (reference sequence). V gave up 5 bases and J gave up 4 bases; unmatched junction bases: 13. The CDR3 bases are TGTGCCAGCAGCCCCCAGGGGGCAGGGGGCCTATACGAGCAGTACTTC. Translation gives CASSPQGAGGLYEQYF.

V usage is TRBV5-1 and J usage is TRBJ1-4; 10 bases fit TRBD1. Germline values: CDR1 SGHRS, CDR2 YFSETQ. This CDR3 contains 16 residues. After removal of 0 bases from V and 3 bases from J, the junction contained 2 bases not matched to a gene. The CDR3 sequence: CASSLDGQGANEKLFF. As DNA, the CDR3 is TGCGCCAGCAGCTTGGATGGACAGGGGGCTAATGAAAAACTGTTTTTT.

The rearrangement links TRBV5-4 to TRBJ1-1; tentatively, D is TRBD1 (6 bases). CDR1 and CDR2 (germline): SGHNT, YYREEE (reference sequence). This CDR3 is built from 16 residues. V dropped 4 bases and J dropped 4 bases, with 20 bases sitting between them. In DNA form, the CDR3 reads TGTGCCAGCAGCCGTAGACAGGCCCCTCTGGCCACTGAAGCTTTCTTT. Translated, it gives CASSRRQAPLATEAFF.

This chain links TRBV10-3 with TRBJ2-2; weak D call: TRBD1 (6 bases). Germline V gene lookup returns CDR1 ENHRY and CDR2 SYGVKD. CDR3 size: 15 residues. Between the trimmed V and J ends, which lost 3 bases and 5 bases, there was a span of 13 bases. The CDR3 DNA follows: TGTGCCATCAGTGACTTAGCAGGGGAAACCGGGGAGCTGTTTTTT. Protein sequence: CAISDLAGETGELFF.

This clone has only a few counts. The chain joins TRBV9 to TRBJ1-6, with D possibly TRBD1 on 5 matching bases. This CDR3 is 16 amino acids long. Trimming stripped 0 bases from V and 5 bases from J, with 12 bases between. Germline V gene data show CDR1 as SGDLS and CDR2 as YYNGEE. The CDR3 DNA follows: TGTGCCAGCAGCGTAGCTTGGGGCCAGCATAATTCACCCCTCCACTTT. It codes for CASSVAWGQHNSPLHF.

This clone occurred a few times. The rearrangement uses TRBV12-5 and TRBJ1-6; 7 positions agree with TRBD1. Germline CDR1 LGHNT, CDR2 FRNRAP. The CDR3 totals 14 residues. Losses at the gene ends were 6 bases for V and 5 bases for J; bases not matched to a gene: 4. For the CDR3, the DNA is TGTGCTAGTGGCCCGGGACAGAATAATTCACCCCTCCACTTT. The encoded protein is CASGPGQNNSPLHF.

The CDR3 bases are TGTGCCAGCAGTTCCCCTCCAAACTCTAATGAAAAACTGTTTTTT. Amino acids: CASSSPPNSNEKLFF. The chain carries TRBV6-6 and TRBJ1-4; no clear D. Germline-derived CDR1 and CDR2 are MNHNY and SVGAGI (reference sequence). Trimming pared 4 bases from V and 3 bases from J, leaving 12 bases between. The CDR3 runs 15 residues.

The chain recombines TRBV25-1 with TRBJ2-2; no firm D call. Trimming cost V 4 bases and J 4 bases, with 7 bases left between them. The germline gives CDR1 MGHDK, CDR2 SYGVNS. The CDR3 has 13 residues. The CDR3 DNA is TGTGCCAGCAGTGCTCGGAGCACCGGGGAGCTGTTTTTT. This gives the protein CASSARSTGELFF.

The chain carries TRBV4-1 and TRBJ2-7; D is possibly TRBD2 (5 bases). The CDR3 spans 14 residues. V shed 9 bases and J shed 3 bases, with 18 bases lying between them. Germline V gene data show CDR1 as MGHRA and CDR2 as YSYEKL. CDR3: CARTCGSWLYEQYF. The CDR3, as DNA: TGCGCCAGGACCTGCGGGTCTTGGCTCTACGAGCAGTACTTC.